One and the same sample provided the 28 T cell receptor beta chains below, sequenced in a study of blood T cell repertoires in COVID-19. Libraries were prepared by immunoSEQ multiplex PCR; TCRdb keeps only in-frame clonotypes and omits some of them. The sample has 250,000 to 300,000 clones; 85% to 90% are singletons. Sequencing was done on a sample of PBMCs or T cells enriched from blood (not recorded which). The receptors shown here come from a woman aged 60 to 75 in a cohort exposed to, infected with or recovered from COVID-19 (not recorded which).

This chain joins TRBV30 and TRBJ1-2; 9 positions match TRBD1. This CDR3 has 13 amino acids. Germline values: CDR1 GTSNPN, CDR2 SVGIG (reference sequence). The V and J ends lost 2 bases and 7 bases, in that order; junction bases with no gene match: 5. Here the CDR3 DNA reads TGTGCCTGGAGTCCACCGGGACAGGGTGGCTACACCTTC. As protein: CAWSPPGQGGYTF.

The chain has TRBV19 and TRBJ2-2, with 13 bases that match TRBD2. V lost 5 bases, J lost 7 bases, and 4 bases stayed unmatched. Germline V gives CDR1 LNHDA, CDR2 SQIVND (reference sequence). The CDR3 sequence is 15 residues long. The CDR3 protein is CASSPRTSGGGELFF. In nucleotides, the CDR3 is TGTGCCAGTAGTCCCCGGACTAGCGGGGGCGGGGAGCTGTTTTTT.

The chain couples TRBV29-1 to TRBJ2-5; D ambiguous. Trimming cost V 6 bases and J 8 bases, with 10 bases left between them. The CDR3 covers 10 residues. The germline gives CDR1 SQVTM, CDR2 ANQGSEA. CDR3 region: CSVVQLTQYF. CDR3 sequence (DNA): TGCAGCGTGGTACAGTTAACCCAGTACTTC.

The chain has TRBV5-1 and TRBJ1-1; 8 positions agree with TRBD1. CDR1 is SGHRS and CDR2 is YFSETQ in the germline V gene. The CDR3 has 15 residues. Trimming cost V 4 bases and J 0 bases; bases outside gene matches: 5. The CDR3 is CASSAGQGLNTEAFF. The CDR3 coding sequence is TGCGCCAGCAGCGCCGGACAGGGTCTGAACACTGAAGCTTTCTTT.

This chain joins TRBV9 and TRBJ2-3; D perhaps matches TRBD1 (5 bases). Germline assignment: CDR1 SGDLS and CDR2 YYNGEE. V was pared by 0 bases and J by 2 bases, with 16 bases between. The CDR3 is made up of 17 amino acids. CDR3 sequence (DNA): TGTGCCAGCAGCGTAGGGGGCGGACCCATTTACACAGATACGCAGTATTTT. It encodes CASSVGGGPIYTDTQYF.

The rearrangement uses TRBV18 and TRBJ2-1; 10 nucleotides agree with TRBD2. V dropped 3 bases and J dropped 4; count of bases not matched to a gene: 3. Germline CDR1 KGHSH, CDR2 LQKENI. The CDR3 totals 15 residues. The CDR3 is CASSPVLAGYNEQFF. CDR3 bases: TGTGCCAGCTCACCGGTACTAGCGGGATACAATGAGCAGTTCTTC.

The genes are TRBV5-6 and TRBJ1-4, with 8 nucleotides matching TRBD1. The CDR3 extends over 14 amino acids. V gave up 4 bases and J gave up 7 bases; unmatched junction bases: 6. The germline V gene has CDR1 SGHDT and CDR2 YYEEEE. This CDR3 reads CASSHQGASEKLFF. The CDR3 nucleotides are TGTGCCAGCAGCCACCAGGGGGCTAGTGAAAAACTGTTTTTT. The complete variable domain, with remaining parts taken from reference TRBV5-6 and TRBJ1-4, reads DAGVTQSPTHLIKTRGQQVTLRCSPKSGHDTVSWYQQALGQGPQFIFQYYEEEERQRGNFPDRFSGHQFPNYSSELNVNALLLGDSALYLCASSHQGASEKLFFGSGTQLSVL.

This chain connects TRBV7-6 to TRBJ2-1; D might be TRBD2 (6 bases). Germline V gene sequence: CDR1 SGHVS, CDR2 FNYEAQ. The CDR3 is 14 amino acids. V was cut by 5 bases and J by 5 bases, with 13 bases left in between. DNA for the CDR3: TGTGCCAGCAGCCCCCAGCGGGCGGACAATGAGCAGTTCTTC. Amino acid sequence: CASSPQRADNEQFF.

The chain recombines TRBV13 with TRBJ2-7, with 9 bases lining up with TRBD1. The CDR3 runs to 16 residues. V lost 1 base, J lost 4 bases, and 8 bases stayed unmatched. CDR1 is PRHDT and CDR2 is FYEKMQ in the germline V gene (reference sequence). In DNA, the CDR3 is TGTGCCAGCAGCTTAGTAGGGGACAGGGACTCATACGAGCAGTACTTC. As protein: CASSLVGDRDSYEQYF.

This rearrangement joins TRBV24-1 to TRBJ2-5; D is unclear. This CDR3 region has 11 residues. The germline V gene has CDR1 KGHDR and CDR2 SFDVKD. Trimming left V 6 bases short and J 1 base short, with 2 bases between. CDR3 sequence: CATSLQETQYF. CDR3 coding DNA: TGTGCCACCAGTCTCCAAGAGACCCAGTACTTC.

The chain links TRBV7-8 to TRBJ1-4; D is ambiguous. V was trimmed by 2 bases and J by 8 bases, leaving 15 bases between them. CDR3 length: 15 residues. Per the germline V gene, CDR1 is SGHVS and CDR2 is FQNEAQ. CDR3 protein: CASSLREPGKEKLFF. CDR3 in DNA: TGTGCCAGCAGCTTACGAGAGCCCGGGAAGGAAAAACTGTTTTTT.

The chain carries TRBV5-1 and TRBJ2-1; D may be TRBD2 (5 bases). This CDR3 is built from 17 residues. CDR1 is SGHRS and CDR2 is YFSETQ in the germline V gene. The V end lost 0 bases, the J end lost 0 bases, and 13 bases lay between the germline ends. The DNA for the CDR3 is TGCGCCAGCAGCTTGGCCGAGCGGCCCTACTCCTACAATGAGCAGTTCTTC. Protein product: CASSLAERPYSYNEQFF.

The V call is TRBV11-2, the J call TRBJ2-1, with 11 bases identical to TRBD2. The germline V gene has CDR1 SGHAT and CDR2 FQNNGV. V trimming: 1 base; J trimming: 8 bases; junction bases outside the gene matches: 13. The CDR3 runs 18 residues. In DNA form, the CDR3 reads TGTGCCAGCAGCTTAGGGCGGGTACTAGCGGGAGTTGTAGATGAGCAGTTCTTC. This sequence encodes CASSLGRVLAGVVDEQFF. Supplemented by reference TRBV11-2 and TRBJ2-1, the full variable domain reads EAGVAQSPRYKIIEKRQSVAFWCNPISGHATLYWYQQILGQGPKLLIQFQNNGVVDDSQLPKDRFSAERLKGVDSTLKIQPAKLEDSAVYLCASSLGRVLAGVVDEQFFGPGTRLTVL.

The chain has TRBV5-8 and TRBJ2-5; 10 positions match TRBD1. The germline V gene has CDR1 SGHTS and CDR2 YDEGEE. Trimming took 3 bases from V and 1 from J; bases not matched to a gene: 6. The CDR3 contains 16 residues. CDR3 protein: CASSSHGQGGQETQYF. CDR3 nucleotide sequence: TGTGCCAGCAGCTCTCACGGACAGGGGGGCCAAGAGACCCAGTACTTC.

The chain combines TRBV19 with TRBJ1-5; D is ambiguous. The CDR3 has 16 residues. Germline V gene data show CDR1 as LNHDA and CDR2 as SQIVND (reference sequence). Deletions cut 1 base from V and 4 bases from J, with 14 bases between. CDR3 coding DNA: TGTGCCAGTAGTATAGGGGCGTCAGTGGGTAATCAGCCCCAGCATTTT. Translation gives CASSIGASVGNQPQHF.

The J gene is TRBJ2-1, the V gene TRBV5-1; TRBD2 matches at 8 bases. The J segment lost 9 bases and the V segment lost 2 bases, leaving 10 bases of the junction unmatched. CDR1 and CDR2 from the germline V gene are SGHRS and YFSETQ. The CDR3 loop spans 15 amino acids. As DNA, the CDR3 is TGCGCCAGCAGCTTTTACAGCGGGAGACCGGGTGAGCAGTTCTTC. This encodes CASSFYSGRPGEQFF.

The chain has TRBV6-4 and TRBJ1-1; 8 bases agree with TRBD1. In germline, CDR1 is MRHNA, CDR2 SNTAGT. The J segment lost 4 bases and the V segment lost 5 bases, leaving 9 bases of the junction unmatched. The CDR3 is 15 amino acids. CDR3 in amino acids: CASSPGQGFSTEAFF. The CDR3, as DNA: TGTGCCAGCAGTCCAGGACAGGGATTCAGCACTGAAGCTTTCTTT.

The rearrangement joins TRBV9 to TRBJ1-2; perhaps TRBD1 as D (5 bases). The CDR3 sequence is 14 residues long. Germline lookup yields CDR1 SGDLS and CDR2 YYNGEE. Trimming pared 0 bases from V and 4 bases from J, leaving 10 bases between. The CDR3 loop reads CASSVAGYSYGYTF. The CDR3 coding sequence is TGTGCCAGCAGCGTAGCAGGGTATAGCTATGGCTACACCTTC.

This clone was found once. The rearrangement joins TRBV28 to TRBJ2-7; 9 bases align to TRBD2. Germline V lookup: CDR1 MDHEN, CDR2 SYDVKM. The CDR3 is 16 residues long. Trimming cost V 2 bases and J 4 bases; bases outside gene matches: 9. The CDR3 region is CASSLIGGRAGYEQYF. CDR3 DNA sequence: TGTGCCAGCAGTTTAATCGGCGGGAGGGCCGGGTACGAGCAGTACTTC.

The rearrangement uses TRBV24-1 and TRBJ2-1, with 8 bases fitting TRBD1. The germline gives CDR1 KGHDR, CDR2 SFDVKD. V trimming: 4 bases; J trimming: 6 bases; junction bases outside the gene matches: 4. The CDR3 contains 14 residues. The CDR3, as DNA: TGTGCCACCAGTGACCCTGACAGGGGCAATGAGCAGTTCTTC. Amino acid sequence: CATSDPDRGNEQFF.

This chain uses TRBV5-1 with TRBJ1-4; a weak D match, TRBD1 (5 bases). V lost 2 bases and J 4 bases, leaving 6 bases between the germline ends. CDR1 is SGHRS, CDR2 YFSETQ, per germline. The CDR3 spans 13 residues. CDR3 sequence (DNA): TGCGCCAGCAGCTTCGGGGGTAATGAAAAACTGTTTTTT. It specifies CASSFGGNEKLFF.

The rearrangement uses TRBV5-1 and TRBJ2-2; no definite D call. The length of the CDR3 is 15 residues. Trimming removed 4 bases at V and 0 bases at J, with 10 bases between. Germline V gene data show CDR1 as SGHRS and CDR2 as YFSETQ. The CDR3 reads CASSLLVTNTGELFF. For the CDR3, the DNA is TGCGCCAGCAGCCTACTTGTAACGAACACCGGGGAGCTGTTTTTT.

The chain links TRBV7-3 to TRBJ2-1; 7 bases map to TRBD1. V was pared by 4 bases and J by 4 bases, with 4 bases of the junction left unmatched. Germline CDR1 reads SGHTA; CDR2 reads FQGTGA. CDR3 length equals 14 residues. DNA of the CDR3: TGTGCCAGCAGCTCTCCGGGACAGTACAATGAGCAGTTCTTC. It yields the protein CASSSPGQYNEQFF.

This clone occurred a few times. V usage is TRBV6-5 and J usage is TRBJ1-6; 7 positions match TRBD1. The CDR3 loop spans 16 amino acids. The V gene's germline CDR1 is MNHEY and CDR2 SVGAGI. Trimming cost V 4 bases and J 5 bases; bases outside gene matches: 8. CDR3 amino acids: CASSLTGAVDNSPLHF. Written as DNA, the CDR3 is TGTGCCAGCAGTTTAACAGGGGCCGTGGATAATTCACCCCTCCACTTT.

The chain uses TRBV9 and TRBJ2-5, with TRBD2 matching 10 bases. V trimming: 0 bases; J trimming: 1 base; junction bases outside the gene matches: 3. The length of the CDR3 is 16 residues. Germline V gives CDR1 SGDLS, CDR2 YYNGEE. The CDR3 DNA sequence: TGTGCCAGCAGCGTAGGACTAGCGGGTCCCCAAGAGACCCAGTACTTC. This encodes CASSVGLAGPQETQYF. The variable domain in full, completed from reference TRBV9 and TRBJ2-5, reads DSGVTQTPKHLITATGQRVTLRCSPRSGDLSVYWYQQSLDQGLQFLIQYYNGEERAKGNILERFSAQQFPDLHSELNLSSLELGDSALYFCASSVGLAGPQETQYFGPGTRLLVL.

The chain combines TRBV7-3 with TRBJ2-1; 8 bases map to TRBD2. The CDR3 has 15 residues. With V trimmed by 5 bases and J by 7 bases, 10 bases remained unmatched. Per germline, CDR1 SGHTA and CDR2 FQGTGA. DNA of the CDR3: TGTGCCAGCAGCACCGGGACTAGGGCTACAAATGAGCAGTTCTTC. Its protein product is CASSTGTRATNEQFF.

The rearrangement uses TRBV5-1 and TRBJ1-1; TRBD1 might be the D (5 bases). Germline V lookup: CDR1 SGHRS, CDR2 YFSETQ. The CDR3 is made up of 14 amino acids. Trimming stripped 4 bases from V and 4 bases from J, with 14 bases between. DNA of the CDR3: TGCGCCAGCAGCCCCGTGACAGATTCCACTGAAGCTTTCTTT. Encoded protein: CASSPVTDSTEAFF.

The chain uses TRBV5-6 and TRBJ1-1; TRBD1 is a possible D gene (6 bases). The germline V gene has CDR1 SGHDT and CDR2 YYEEEE. The CDR3 is made up of 14 amino acids. Trimming took 2 bases from V and 1 from J, leaving 9 bases between them. The CDR3 reads CASSFGTKNTEAFF. DNA of the CDR3: TGTGCCAGCAGCTTCGGGACAAAGAACACTGAAGCTTTCTTT.